This T cell receptor (beta chain) was retrieved from a study of T cells after yellow fever vaccination. Study-wide context: Any fraction with a low cell number was prepared using SMART-Seq v4 Ultra Low Input.

A 5'RACE template-switching step, the method used to make TCR cDNA, added a universal primer site and UMIs. One entry per CDR3 protein, called by TCRdb with MiXCR from the 5' RACE reads. Here the sample spans hundreds of thousands of distinct CDR3 sequences, over 9% being singletons. This clonotype was counted once. The antigen is unknown. Germline CDR1 MNHEY, CDR2 SVGEGT. Trimming cost V 6 bases and J 1 base; bases outside gene matches: 10. This CDR3 is 19 amino acids long. Study results and caveats: Post-booster repertoires contained most primary-vaccination clones again (around 97% CD4, roughly 90% CD8). Peak timing came faster in the weaker secondary response, day 5 versus 15.

The clonotype originates from a man younger than 45 who received the YFV17D yellow fever vaccine. The sequencing used PBMCs, collected on the day of the yellow fever booster vaccination. The chain recombines TRBV6-2 or TRBV6-3 with TRBJ2-6; 12 bases align to TRBD1. The CDR3 DNA sequence: TGTGCCAGCAGGGGACAGGGGGCCTCGTCGATTTCTGGGGCCAACGTCCTGACTTTC. Amino acids: CASRGQGASSISGANVLTF.